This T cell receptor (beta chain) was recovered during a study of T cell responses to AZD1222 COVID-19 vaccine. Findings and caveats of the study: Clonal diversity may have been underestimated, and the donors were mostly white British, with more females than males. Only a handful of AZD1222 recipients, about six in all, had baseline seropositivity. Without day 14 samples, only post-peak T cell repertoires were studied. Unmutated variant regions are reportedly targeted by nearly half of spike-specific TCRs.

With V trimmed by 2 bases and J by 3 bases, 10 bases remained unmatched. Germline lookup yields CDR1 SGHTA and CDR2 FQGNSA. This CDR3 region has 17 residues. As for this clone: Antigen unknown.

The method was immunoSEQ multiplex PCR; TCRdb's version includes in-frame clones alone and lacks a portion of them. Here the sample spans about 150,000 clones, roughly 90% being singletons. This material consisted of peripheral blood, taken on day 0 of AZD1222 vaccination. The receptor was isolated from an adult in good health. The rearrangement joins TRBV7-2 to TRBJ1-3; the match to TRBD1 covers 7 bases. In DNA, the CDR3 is TGTGCCAGCAGCTTAAGATTACAGGGGAGTTTTGGAAACACCATATATTTT. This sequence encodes CASSLRLQGSFGNTIYF. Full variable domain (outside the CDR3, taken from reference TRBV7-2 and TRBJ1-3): GAGVSQSPSNKVTEKGKDVELRCDPISGHTALYWYRQSLGQGLEFLIYFQGNSAPDKSGLPSDRFSAERTGGSVSTLTIQRTQQEDSAVYLCASSLRLQGSFGNTIYFGEGSWLTVV.